This T cell receptor (beta chain) was sequenced in a study of cytomegalovirus exposure and HLA in healthy donors. Whole-study findings and limits: Despite most TCR sequences being rare, some public TCRs occurred in many donors. Within the approximately 110 validation repertoires, first-cohort TCR clusters tended to co-occur, according to a later analysis.

Method: immunoSEQ multiplex PCR; TCRdb's copy keeps in-frame clones and lacks some. The table lists a few hundred thousand clones, less than 90% of them singletons. On this clone: Antigen specificity is unknown.

The germline CDR1 and CDR2 sequences are SGHNT and YENEEA. The CDR3 has 15 amino acids. The V end lost 4 bases, the J end lost 5 bases, and 14 bases lay between the germline ends. Sequencing was performed on PBMCs. The chain links TRBV11-3 to TRBJ2-2; unclear D gene. This TCR was sampled from a man between 18 and 35 years old in good health and CMV-seropositive. The CDR3 reads CASSSRAGGTGELFF. CDR3 nucleotides: TGTGCCAGCAGCTCCCGAGCTGGCGGAACCGGGGAGCTGTTTTTT.